A single T cell receptor (beta chain) is shown here with its context. This sample was included in a study of blood T cell repertoires in COVID-19. Study-level background: From the United States, Italy and Spain came samples of acute and convalescent COVID-19.

The CDR3 is 15 residues long. Germline V gene sequence: CDR1 SGHTA, CDR2 FQGNSA. V lost 1 base and J 1 base, leaving 8 bases between the germline ends. Data came from immunoSEQ multiplex PCR; TCRdb stores just in-frame clones and leaves some out. The table records approximately 28,000 clones, around nine tenths of them present only once. The rearrangement joins TRBV7-2 to TRBJ2-1; D is possibly TRBD1 (5 bases). The sample comprised peripheral blood. The origin of this receptor is a man in his sixties or seventies with active or convalescent COVID-19. This CDR3 reads CASSLGPGSYNEQFF. The DNA of the CDR3 is TGTGCCAGCAGCTTAGGTCCAGGGTCCTACAATGAGCAGTTCTTC.